These 10 T cell receptor beta chains were all obtained from the same sample, sequenced in a study of low-dose radiotherapy and immunotherapy resistance in tumors. Time point noted: after trial treatment. Treatment of the sample: LDRT plus nivolumab, ipilimumab, low-dose cyclophosphamide and aspirin (RACIN trial). First-strand cDNA relied on TRAV- and TRBV-specific primers spanning alpha and beta chains. Amplification, which lasted approximately 20 PCR cycles, used a constant-region primer and V-primer adapter to amplify TCRs. One entry per CDR3 protein, called by TCRdb with MiXCR from the reads. The data hold more than 70,000 distinct CDR3 sequences, with 20% to 25% observed a single time. Sequencing used PBMCs, obtained after low-dose radiotherapy plus immunotherapy. These receptors all stem from a female donor with ovarian cancer.

This clonotype was seen repeatedly, ten times or more. The gene calls are TRBV7-2 and TRBJ2-1; D is unresolved. CDR1 is SGHTA, CDR2 FQGNSA, per germline. Trimming removed 2 bases from V and 3 bases from J, with 8 bases in between. CDR3 length equals 14 residues. The CDR3 bases are TGTGCCAGCAGCTTACTCCCCAACTACAATGAGCAGTTCTTC. Residues: CASSLLPNYNEQFF.

Turning to this clonotype: This likely came from a read error, as a far larger clone is one base away. The chain carries TRBV6-2 or TRBV6-3 and TRBJ2-7; D is possibly TRBD1 (5 bases). This CDR3 comprises 13 residues. The V gene lost 6 bases and the J gene lost 2 bases, with 11 bases spanning the gap. CDR1 and CDR2 (germline): MNHEY, SVGEGT. As DNA, the CDR3 is TGTGCCAGCAGCAGGGTCGGCACCTACGAGCAGTACTTC. It is translated as CASSRVGTYEQYF.

This clonotype was counted ten times or more. For the CDR3, the DNA is TGCAGCGTTGATAGGCGGGGGGCGGGTGAGACCCAGTACTTC. Protein sequence: CSVDRRGAGETQYF. The chain combines TRBV29-1 with TRBJ2-5, with 8 bases identical to TRBD2. The V gene end was trimmed by 3 bases and the J gene end by 5 bases; junction bases not matched to a gene: 8. Per germline, CDR1 SQVTM and CDR2 ANQGSEA. The CDR3 covers 14 residues. Drawing the rest from reference TRBV29-1 and TRBJ2-5, the complete variable domain is SAVISQKPSRDICQRGTSLTIQCQVDSQVTMMFWYRQQPGQSLTLIATANQGSEATYESGFVIDKFPISRPNLTFSTLTVSNMSPEDSSIYLCSVDRRGAGETQYFGPGTRLLVL.

This clonotype was detected a few times. This chain joins TRBV27 and TRBJ2-7; possibly TRBD2 for D (5 bases). The CDR3 is 17 residues long. Trimming left V 2 bases short and J 0 bases short, with 17 bases between. Germline CDR1 is MNHEY and CDR2 is SMNVEV (reference sequence). CDR3 residues: CASSLGSVGVSSYEQYF. The CDR3 DNA is TGTGCCAGCAGTTTAGGGTCTGTCGGGGTAAGCTCCTACGAGCAGTACTTC.

This clonotype was recorded at least ten times. V is TRBV2 and J is TRBJ2-7; D not resolved. The CDR3 has 12 amino acids. Looked up from germline, CDR1 is SNHLY and CDR2 is FYNNEI. Between the trimmed V and J ends, which lost 6 bases and 6 bases, there was a span of 12 bases. Here the CDR3 DNA reads TGTGCCAGCAGCAGAGGCCCGGGCGAGCAGTACTTC. The encoded protein is CASSRGPGEQYF.

CDR3 sequence: CASRKRGGYTF. The CDR3 DNA reads as TGTGCCAGCAGGAAAAGGGGTGGCTACACCTTC. V and J are TRBV12-3 or TRBV12-4 and TRBJ1-2; tentative D call: TRBD1 (5 bases). Trimming pared 6 bases from V and 7 bases from J, leaving 9 bases between. The CDR3 has 11 amino acids.

In this sample, this clonotype turned up many times. The rearrangement joins TRBV14 to TRBJ2-7; D is unresolved. Trimming took off 1 base at V and 3 bases at J, with 7 bases between the two ends. CDR1 is SGHDN, CDR2 FVKESK, per germline. This CDR3 spans 13 amino acids. The CDR3 coding sequence is TGTGCCAGCAGCCAAGTGGCGGACTACGAGCAGTACTTC. Protein sequence: CASSQVADYEQYF.

This clonotype was found many times. The rearrangement links TRBV7-2 to TRBJ1-1; D gene uncertain. With 5 bases removed from V and 5 bases from J, the gap between germline ends came to 6 bases. Germline CDR1 reads SGHTA; CDR2 reads FQGNSA. This CDR3 has 11 amino acids. DNA of the CDR3: TGTGCCAGCAGCGGGTTGACTGAAGCTTTCTTT. This sequence encodes CASSGLTEAFF.

As for this clonotype: With a far larger clone one base away, a read error is the likely cause. The chain links TRBV6-2 or TRBV6-3 to TRBJ2-1, with 7 bases aligning to TRBD1. CDR1 and CDR2 from the germline V gene are MNHEY and SVGEGT. The CDR3 consists of 16 residues. V dropped 2 bases and J dropped 10; count of bases not matched to a gene: 14. CDR3 amino acids: CASSYPTGSGIDEQFF. The CDR3 DNA follows: TGTGCCAGCAGTTACCCGACAGGGTCAGGGATCGACGAGCAGTTCTTC.

The chain employs TRBV24-1 and TRBJ2-1; possibly TRBD2 for D (5 bases). Looked up from germline, CDR1 is KGHDR and CDR2 is SFDVKD. This CDR3 is 16 amino acids long. V was pared by 5 bases and J by 5 bases, with 18 bases between. The CDR3 DNA reads TGTGCCACCAGTGGGCCCTCGGGAAACGTAGACAATGAGCAGTTCTTC. It is translated as CATSGPSGNVDNEQFF.